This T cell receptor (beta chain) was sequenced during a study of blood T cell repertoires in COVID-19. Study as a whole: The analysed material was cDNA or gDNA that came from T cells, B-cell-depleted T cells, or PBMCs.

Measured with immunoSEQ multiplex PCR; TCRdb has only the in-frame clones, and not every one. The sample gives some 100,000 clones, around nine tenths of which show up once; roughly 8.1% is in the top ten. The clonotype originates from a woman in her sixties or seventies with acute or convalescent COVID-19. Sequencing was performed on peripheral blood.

CDR3 in DNA: TGTGCCACCAGTGTTCCGGCTAGCGGGTACAATGAGCAGTTCTTC. Encoded protein: CATSVPASGYNEQFF. The J gene is TRBJ2-1, the V gene TRBV24-1, with 8 positions matching TRBD2. There are 15 residues in the CDR3. CDR1 is KGHDR, CDR2 SFDVKD, per germline. V shed 5 bases and J 4 bases; nucleotides not matched to a gene: 6.